This record covers a single T cell receptor beta chain. Its antigen target is currently unknown. There are no base qualities to consult, and no much larger clone falls within one base. The immunoSEQ Assay, a bias-controlled multiplex PCR, was used to amplify TCRbeta CDR3 regions from genomic DNA. Per the authors' processing: The number of nucleated cells in each sample was estimated from the amplification of reference gene primers within the assay. To quantify the absolute abundance of each unique TCRbeta CDR3 rearrangement, sequence reads were collapsed and filtered. Productive Simpson clonality was computed per sample as the square root of Simpson's diversity index over productive rearrangements. The table comes from immuneACCESS by way of TCRdb, which keeps in-frame sequences with V and J called. Part of the clones is missing from these tables; in studies checked, under half for an unresolved V gene and the rest for unknown reasons. For V, J and clone size, that table is used; D and trimming come from the DNA. Within this sample are approximately 270,000 clones, with about 86% of them counted one time only. Of the sample, over 1.1% falls within the top ten clones.

These data belong to a study of blood T cell repertoires in COVID-19 (dated by TCRdb to the early 2020s). The study in broad terms: Collaborator samples came from the United States, Italy and Spain and covered acute and convalescent phases of COVID-19. The prospective study material was composed of cDNA or gDNA derived from T cells, B-cell-depleted T cells, or PBMCs. Deeply sampled blood TCRbeta repertoires from subjects exposed to, actively infected with, or recovered from COVID-19 were included in the dataset. The repertoires were released in a freely available public database meant as a resource for research on the immune response to SARS-CoV-2. The samples were drawn from the first 160 participants of the ongoing ImmuneRACE study and from 1,254 subjects provided by 6 global collaborators. Sample metadata almost always included a de-identified subject ID, COVID-19 status, age in years and sex. Where available, HLA class I and class II types were obtained from metadata supplied by the sample provider rather than from assay-based typing.

Results and caveats for the whole study, not just this receptor: How much clinical and demographic metadata was included differed by source and by participant, and the metadata was provided uncurated.

The collaborating institutions used their own protocols to collect whole blood in K2EDTA tubes. For TCRbeta analysis, collaborator samples were shipped as frozen whole blood, as isolated PBMCs, or as DNA extracted from either sample type. The sequence was collected from a man aged 80 or over with acute or convalescent COVID-19. The sample was peripheral blood.

The CDR3 region reads CASSLGVEETQYF. The nucleotide sequence is TGCGCCAGCAGCTTGGGAGTAGAAGAGACCCAGTACTTC. The chain joins TRBV5-1 to TRBJ2-5; the D gene is unclear. The CDR3 has 13 amino acids, counting the end cysteine and phenylalanine. The entry retains the CDR3 DNA only, 39 bases that are in frame from base 1. The germline V gene encodes CDR1 SGHRS and CDR2 YFSETQ. Trimming takes 0 bases from V and 3 bases from J, and the germline ends sit 6 bases apart.